Sequencing of this TCR beta chain was carried out in a study of control samples from healthy donors and cancer patients (dated by TCRdb to 2018 to 2020). Trimming removed 3 bases from V and 5 bases from J, leaving 13 bases between the germline ends. The cysteine opens and the phenylalanine closes a CDR3 of 14 amino acids. Just the 42-base CDR3 DNA is kept, in frame starting at base 1. The germline V gene provides CDR1 MNHEY and CDR2 SVGAGI. With respect to this clone: Its antigen is still unknown. Per-base qualities were not stored, and no clone one base away is much larger.

Library method: the immunoSEQ multiplex PCR assay. TCRdb mirrors the immuneACCESS table, restricted to in-frame sequences. Some clones are absent from its copies; in checked studies, under half trace to an unresolved V gene, and the reason for the others is unknown. The sample table holds 150,000 or so clones, of which about 93% were seen once. In total, the top ten clones hold about 0.64% of the sample. This TCR came from a woman under 40 in good health. Sequenced sample: blood. The chain was built from TRBV6-5 and TRBJ1-1; a weak D assignment points to TRBD1 (5 bases agree). The DNA sequence reads TGTGCCAGCAGTTATGGGGGACTGAGAACTGAAGCTTTCTTT. This encodes CASSYGGLRTEAFF.